The present T cell receptor (beta chain) was sequenced within a study of CD8+ T cells in alopecia areata. Notes on this clone: What it binds is unknown.

The CDR3 totals 14 residues. Treatment noted: oral pan-JAK inhibitor, 5-10 mg twice daily. Alopecia areata patients gave lesional scalp punch biopsies and peripheral blood samples. PBMCs yielded sorted CD4+ and CD8+ T cells. Regarding the study as a whole: Besides other cells, scalp samples also yield sequences of resident alphabeta T cells from normal skin.

Extracted RNA was reverse transcribed, and the resulting cDNA served as sequencing template. The data were produced by immunoSEQ multiplex PCR, yet TCRdb's version contains in-frame clones alone and is incomplete. This table has some 130,000 clones, about 56% appearing once. The sample consisted of CD8+ T cells sorted from blood, taken at week 4, from a patient treated with tofacitinib. The chain employs TRBV21-1 and TRBJ1-5. TRBV21-1 is labeled a pseudogene. This TCR was recovered from a human donor with alopecia areata. CDR3 DNA: TGTGCCAGCAGCAACGGTAGTAGCAATCAGCCCCAGCATTTT. This sequence encodes CASSNGSSNQPQHF.